Below are 27 T cell receptor beta chains sequenced from a single sample in a study of T cell clonality in common variable immunodeficiency. Antigens for these TCRs are unknown. Profiling relied on immunoSEQ multiplex PCR, and the TCRdb table lists in-frame clones only, not all of them. This sample contains around 8,000 clones. Study-wide results and caveats: Reportedly, TCR beta sequences from common variable immunodeficiency showed fewer deletions and N-nucleotide insertions.

The sample consisted of peripheral blood mononuclear cells. The receptor set was obtained from a human donor with common variable immunodeficiency.

According to its frequency, this clone is medium-sized. The same CDR3 arises from other DNA sequences in this sample as well. The CDR3 loop reads CASTIGGSTGELFF. CDR3 bases read: TGTGCCAGCACGATCGGGGGTAGCACCGGGGAG. V is TRBV7-2 and J is TRBJ2-2; a weak D match, TRBD2 (6 bases). The read is 3 residues too short to cover the CDR3 end, so that end is filled in from the germline J gene. The V gene lost 7 bases and the J gene lost 4 bases, with 13 bases spanning the gap. The CDR3 totals 14 residues. Germline CDR1 and CDR2: SGHTA and FQGNSA.

In regard to this clone: The sequence runs out 3 residues before the end of the CDR3; the remainder is reconstructed from the germline J gene. The V call is TRBV19, the J call TRBJ1-2; D is possibly TRBD1 (5 bases). V was clipped by 7 bases and J by 4 bases, with 10 bases between them. CDR1 and CDR2 (germline): LNHDA, SQIVND (reference sequence). The CDR3 runs to 12 residues. CDR3 sequence: CASIRGSYGYTF. CDR3 bases read: TGTGCCAGTATAAGGGGCAGCTATGGC.

As to this clone: The read ends 3 residues early relative to the CDR3; the germline J gene fills the gap. The chain is built from TRBV19 and TRBJ1-1; 7 nucleotides agree with TRBD1. The V segment lost 5 bases and the J segment 0 bases; nucleotides outside the gene matches: 3. This CDR3 has 14 amino acids. Per germline, CDR1 LNHDA and CDR2 SQIVND (reference sequence). Incomplete CDR3 DNA: TGTGCCAGTAGTTGGGGACAGTTGAACACTGAA. Translation gives CASSWGQLNTE. The full CDR3 protein reads CASSWGQLNTEAFF.

Comments on this clone: One end of the junction is discordant with germline, which a read error may explain. From the germline J gene comes the end of the CDR3, since the read stops 3 residues before it. The V gene is TRBV7-9, the J gene TRBJ2-7; the D is unclear. This CDR3 region has 13 residues. Germline lookup yields CDR1 SEHNR and CDR2 FQNEAQ (reference sequence). The CDR3 region is CSSSLFQTYEQYF. Incomplete CDR3 DNA: TGTTCCAGCAGCTTATTCCAGACATACGAG.

A note on this clone: Read coverage stops 3 residues before the CDR3 terminus; the germline J gene supplies the remainder. The genes are TRBV5-1 and TRBJ2-1, with 8 bases identical to TRBD1. Trimming removed 6 bases from V and 6 bases from J; junction bases left unmatched: 5. The CDR3 runs to 13 residues. From germline, CDR1 is SGHRS and CDR2 YFSETQ. Incomplete CDR3 DNA: TGCGCCAGCACCCGTGACAGGGGCAATGAG. Translating it yields CASTRDRGNE. The entire CDR3 protein is CASTRDRGNEQFF. The whole variable domain, filled in from reference TRBV5-1 and TRBJ2-1, reads KAGVTQTPRYLIKTRGQQVTLSCSPISGHRSVSWYQQTPGQGLQFLFEYFSETQRNKGNFPGRFSGRQFSNSRSEMNVSTLELGDSALYLCASTRDRGNEQFFGPGTRLTVL.

The CDR3 bases that were read are TGTGCCAGCAGTGAGCGGGAGACC. This encodes CASSERET. The full CDR3 protein is CASSERETQYF. The chain combines TRBV2 with TRBJ2-5; no clear D gene. The read halts 3 residues ahead of the CDR3 end, with the missing end drawn from the germline J gene. V shed 3 bases and J shed 5 bases, with 4 bases lying between them. Germline CDR1 is SNHLY and CDR2 is FYNNEI. CDR3 length: 11 residues.

About this clone itself: The CDR3 end falls 3 residues outside the read, so it is completed with the germline J gene. This rearrangement joins TRBV19 to TRBJ2-3, with a tentative D call TRBD1 (6 bases). Germline-derived CDR1 and CDR2 are LNHDA and SQIVND (reference sequence). V was cut by 1 base and J by 1 base, with 9 bases left in between. CDR3 length equals 15 residues. The CDR3 DNA, read in part, is TGTGCCAGTAGTATAGGGGCAGGGGGCACAGATACG. This sequence encodes CASSIGAGGTDT. The whole CDR3 reads CASSIGAGGTDTQYF.

About this clone: The read ends 3 residues shy of where the CDR3 ends; the end is completed using the germline J gene. The chain combines TRBV5-1 with TRBJ2-5; tentative D call: TRBD2 (6 bases). The V gene's germline CDR1 is SGHRS and CDR2 YFSETQ. There are 14 residues in the CDR3. V was clipped by 4 bases and J by 2 bases, with 12 bases between them. CDR3 in amino acids: CASSISGTQETQYF. Incomplete CDR3 DNA: TGCGCCAGCAGCATCTCCGGGACTCAAGAGACC.

Regarding this clone: Read coverage stops 3 residues before the CDR3 terminus; the germline J gene supplies the remainder. The chain recombines TRBV7-8 with TRBJ2-5; 8 bases match TRBD1. CDR3 length: 15 amino acids. The trim removed 3 bases at V and 5 bases at J, leaving 8 bases unmatched. Per the germline V gene, CDR1 is SGHVS and CDR2 is FQNEAQ. The covered CDR3 bases are TGTGCCAGCAGCTTGGGACAGGCTAGAGGGGAGACC. Residues: CASSLGQARGET. The whole CDR3 region reads CASSLGQARGETQYF.

In the case of this clone: The read halts 3 residues ahead of the CDR3 end, with the missing end drawn from the germline J gene. The chain carries TRBV5-5 and TRBJ2-7, with TRBD2 as a possible D gene (6 bases). Per the germline V gene, CDR1 is SGHKS and CDR2 is YYEKEE (reference sequence). This CDR3 has 12 residues. Trimming took 4 bases from V and 3 from J, leaving 8 bases between them. The CDR3 protein is CASSPRDYEQYF. CDR3 DNA, as far as it was read: TGTGCCAGCAGCCCGCGGGACTACGAG.

With respect to this clone: The CDR3 end falls 3 residues outside the read, so it is completed with the germline J gene. The rearrangement uses TRBV5-1 and TRBJ2-1; 12 bases map to TRBD2. The CDR3 loop spans 15 amino acids. Germline lookup yields CDR1 SGHRS and CDR2 YFSETQ. Trimming cost V 4 bases and J 8 bases; bases outside gene matches: 7. The CDR3 region is CASSQASGGAYEQFF. The part of the CDR3 DNA that was read is TGCGCCAGCAGCCAAGCTAGCGGGGGGGCTTATGAG.

A word on this clone: The read comes to an end 3 residues before the CDR3 does, leaving the germline J gene to fill in the end. The chain combines TRBV7-9 with TRBJ2-1; 9 bases fit TRBD2. This CDR3 has 15 amino acids. V dropped 4 bases and J dropped 5; count of bases not matched to a gene: 6. CDR1 SEHNR and CDR2 FQNEAQ come from the germline V gene (reference sequence). The CDR3 spells CASSYSGSRDNEQFF. Partial CDR3 DNA: TGTGCCAGCAGCTATAGCGGGAGTCGGGACAATGAG.

By frequency, this clone registers medium-sized. The observed sequence ends 3 residues before the CDR3 terminus, with the missing tail filled in from the germline J gene. The chain is built from TRBV5-4 and TRBJ2-3; 11 bases fit TRBD2. The J segment lost 1 base and the V segment lost 4 bases, leaving 2 bases of the junction unmatched. The germline V gene encodes CDR1 SGHNT and CDR2 YYREEE (reference sequence). This CDR3 contains 15 residues. CDR3 bases read: TGTGCCAGCAGCCCGGGACTAGCGGGCACAGATACG. The encoded protein is CASSPGLAGTDT. The complete CDR3 reads CASSPGLAGTDTQYF. Full variable domain (rest looked up from reference TRBV5-4 and TRBJ2-3): ETGVTQSPTHLIKTRGQQVTLRCSSQSGHNTVSWYQQALGQGPQFIFQYYREEENGRGNFPPRFSGLQFPNYSSELNVNALELDDSALYLCASSPGLAGTDTQYFGPGTRLTVL.

Regarding this clone: The read stops 3 residues short of the end of the CDR3; the missing end is completed from the germline J gene. The chain has TRBV20-1 and TRBJ2-7; TRBD2 matches at 15 bases. Germline V CDR1 and CDR2: DFQATT, SNEGSKA (reference sequence). Trimming took 5 bases from V and 1 from J; bases not matched to a gene: 12. The CDR3 covers 18 residues. The part of the CDR3 DNA that was read is TGCAGTGCTCCTAAGTCCCGGGGACTAGCGGGAGGATCCTACGAG. Its translation is CSAPKSRGLAGGSYE. The CDR3 reads in full as CSAPKSRGLAGGSYEQYF.

Concerning this clone: The CDR3 end is not reached by the read, which stops 3 residues before it; the germline J gene fills it in. The chain recombines TRBV18 with TRBJ2-1; weak D call: TRBD2 (6 bases). The V gene's germline CDR1 is KGHSH and CDR2 LQKENI. The CDR3 sequence is 15 residues long. Deletions cut 2 bases from V and 3 bases from J, with 11 bases between. CDR3 loop: CASSPGTRDYNEQFF. The part of the CDR3 DNA that was read is TGTGCCAGCTCACCAGGAACGCGGGACTACAATGAG.

This clone is called medium-sized based on its frequency. An end of the junction does not agree with germline; a read error may underlie this. From the germline J gene comes the end of the CDR3, since the read stops 3 residues before it. The gene calls are TRBV12-3 or TRBV12-4 and TRBJ2-5; D unresolved. This CDR3 contains 13 residues. The sequenced CDR3 bases are TGTGCCAGCAGTTTAGACAGTCAAGGGACC. Translating it yields CASSLDSQGT. In full, the CDR3 is CASSLDSQGTQYF.

For this clone: The CDR3 end lies 3 residues beyond the end of the read and is filled in from the germline J gene. This chain links TRBV18 with TRBJ1-6, with 11 bases fitting TRBD1. Germline CDR1 reads KGHSH; CDR2 reads LQKENI. This CDR3 comprises 19 residues. The V and J ends lost 3 bases and 7 bases, in that order; junction bases with no gene match: 14. The covered CDR3 bases are TGTGCCAGCTCACCGGAATCGGTGTGGACAGGGGGCGGGAATTCACCC. Translating it yields CASSPESVWTGGGNSP. Given in full, the CDR3 is CASSPESVWTGGGNSPLHF.

This CDR3 reads CASSLYSGTVTKLFF. The part of the CDR3 DNA that was read is TGTGCCAGCAGCCTATACTCCGGGACAGTAACAAAA. The J gene is TRBJ1-4, the V gene TRBV7-6; 7 bases align to TRBD1. The read terminates 3 residues before the CDR3 end, so the remaining end is supplied by the germline J gene. This CDR3 region has 15 residues. Germline values: CDR1 SGHVS, CDR2 FNYEAQ. J gave up 10 bases and V 5 bases, and 13 bases lay outside the gene matches.

The sequenced part of the CDR3 DNA is TGTGCCAGTAGTATAGTAAGGAGCGGGAGCTACGAG. Protein product: CASSIVRSGSYE. The CDR3, in full, reads CASSIVRSGSYEQYF. The rearrangement links TRBV19 to TRBJ2-7, with TRBD2 matching over 8 bases. The read is 3 residues too short to cover the CDR3 end, so that end is filled in from the germline J gene. The germline gives CDR1 LNHDA, CDR2 SQIVND (reference sequence). The CDR3 contains 15 residues. Trimming removed 1 base from V and 3 bases from J; junction bases left unmatched: 5. The complete variable domain, with remaining parts taken from reference TRBV19 and TRBJ2-7, reads DGGITQSPKYLFRKEGQNVTLSCEQNLNHDAMYWYRQDPGQGLRLIYYSQIVNDFQKGDIAEGYSVSREKKESFPLTVTSAQKNPTAFYLCASSIVRSGSYEQYFGPGTRLTVT.

Of note for this clone: The read is 3 residues too short to cover the CDR3 end, so that end is filled in from the germline J gene. This chain uses TRBV18 with TRBJ1-3, with 8 bases lining up with TRBD1. V lost 3 bases and J lost 0; bases outside the gene matches: 1. The CDR3 totals 15 residues. CDR1 is KGHSH and CDR2 is LQKENI in the germline V gene. The chain's CDR3 is CASSPDRASGNTIYF. The CDR3 DNA, read in part, is TGTGCCAGCTCACCGGACAGGGCCTCTGGAAACACC.

As to this clone: Sequencing ends 3 residues short of the CDR3 end; the germline J gene provides the rest. The same CDR3 is also encoded by other DNA sequences in this sample. The chain employs TRBV18 and TRBJ1-5; TRBD1 agrees at 7 bases. V was clipped by 4 bases and J by 7 bases; unmatched bases: 4. The CDR3 is 13 amino acids. CDR1 is KGHSH and CDR2 is LQKENI in the germline V gene. The sequenced part of the CDR3 DNA is TGTGCCAGCTCACTCCAGGGGGACCAGCCC. Encoded protein: CASSLQGDQP. The CDR3 in its entirety is CASSLQGDQPQHF.

For this clone: The junction differs from germline at one of its ends, possibly a read error. The missing CDR3 end, 3 residues past where the read stops, is filled in from the germline J gene. V is TRBV7-7 and J is TRBJ2-2; a possible D gene is TRBD2 (5 bases). Germline V gives CDR1 SSHAT, CDR2 FNYEAQ (reference sequence). This CDR3 comprises 15 residues. The CDR3 sequence: CASSSTQMAGGELFF. The CDR3 bases that were read are TGTGCTAGCAGCTCAACCCAGATGGCGGGTGGGGAG.

Judged by frequency, this clone is medium-sized. The read terminates 3 residues before the CDR3 end, so the remaining end is supplied by the germline J gene. The J gene is TRBJ2-3, the V gene TRBV5-1, with 7 bases matching TRBD2. The germline gives CDR1 SGHRS, CDR2 YFSETQ. Losses at the gene ends were 3 bases for V and 0 bases for J; bases not matched to a gene: 7. This CDR3 is built from 16 residues. Incomplete CDR3 DNA: TGCGCCAGCAGCTCTATAGCGGGTTCTAGCACAGATACG. It codes for CASSSIAGSSTDT. The full CDR3 protein reads CASSSIAGSSTDTQYF.

With regard to this clone: The CDR3 end is not reached by the read, which stops 3 residues before it; the germline J gene fills it in. The chain links TRBV19 to TRBJ1-5, with no clear D. The CDR3 has 14 residues. Germline values: CDR1 LNHDA, CDR2 SQIVND (reference sequence). V lost 7 bases and J lost 2, with 12 bases in between. The CDR3 bases that were read are TGTGCCAGTACCAGGAAACAGCGCAATCAGCCC. Amino acids: CASTRKQRNQP. The complete CDR3 reads CASTRKQRNQPQHF.

The chain's CDR3 is CSATGVNSNQPQHF. The CDR3 DNA, read in part, is TGCAGTGCAACCGGGGTAAATAGCAATCAGCCC. The gene calls are TRBV20-1 and TRBJ1-5; D gene unclear. The sequence runs out 3 residues before the end of the CDR3; the remainder is reconstructed from the germline J gene. This CDR3 comprises 14 residues. The germline V gene encodes CDR1 DFQATT and CDR2 SNEGSKA (reference sequence). With 6 bases removed from V and 0 bases from J, the gap between germline ends came to 12 bases.

The part of the CDR3 DNA that was read is TGTGCCAGCAGCCCCTACGGCAATGAG. It encodes CASSPYGNE. In full, the CDR3 reads CASSPYGNEQFF. This sequence joins TRBV2 and TRBJ2-1; D remains unclear. Read coverage stops 3 residues before the CDR3 terminus; the germline J gene supplies the remainder. Looked up from germline, CDR1 is SNHLY and CDR2 is FYNNEI. This CDR3 is 12 amino acids long. V was trimmed by 6 bases and J by 6 bases, leaving 9 bases between them.

In the case of this clone: At one of its ends the junction is not consistent with the germline gene, which may arise from a read error. The CDR3 extends 3 residues past the end of the read, so its final part is completed from the germline J gene. This chain joins TRBV7-9 and TRBJ2-7, with D uncertain. The CDR3 consists of 13 residues. Germline CDR1 reads SEHNR; CDR2 reads FQNEAQ (reference sequence). The part of the CDR3 DNA that was read is TGTTCCAGCAGCTTAGGAAACACCTACGAG. Encoded protein: CSSSLGNTYE. The CDR3 as a whole reads CSSSLGNTYEQYF.